This record concerns one TCR beta chain sequence. This clonotype was detected only a few times. Its antigen is currently not known. No clone much larger than this one lies a single base away; base qualities are absent. This entry is derived from a study of human T cells and chemical hapten exposure (dated by TCRdb to about 2021). In terms of the full investigation: For sensitization, 2% DPC in acetone was applied to a 2 cm by 2 cm area of upper inner arm skin. Patients additionally received weekly therapeutic DPC doses to the scalp throughout the approximately 22-week study period. Patch testing was done on the upper back using Finn chambers containing 0.01% DPC, and results were scored after 6 days according to International Contact Dermatitis Research Group standards. The patient cohort, mostly female, included alopecia areata with under or over 50% scalp involvement, alopecia totalis and alopecia universalis. The libraries were sequenced as a pool, and the TCR yield per sample differed mostly because of small variations in library volumes within the pool. This study followed changes in the peripheral blood TCR repertoire in vivo during primary and secondary sensitization of alopecia patients to the hapten diphenylcyclopropenone (DPC). Patient blood was sampled pre-sensitization (week 0) and at 2, 6 and about 24 weeks after DPC sensitization. Approximately 30 alopecia patients provided blood for TCR sequencing at one to four time points (pre-sensitization, 2, 6 and 24 weeks).

Study-wide conclusions, independent of this receptor: A positive correlation was found between the number of PT1 expanded TCRs and patch test score, with significance reached at thresholds 8, 16 and 32 but not 4. No change with DPC sensitization was found in the number of TCRs above 1 in 1000 frequency, and no evidence of global repertoire structure alterations was found. Because every patient had alopecia, a presumed autoimmune disease, the patients' immune response might differ from that of healthy individuals. Expanded TCRs formed significantly more large CDR3 similarity clusters than pre-sensitization or healthy control sets, consistent with antigen-driven responses. After repeated subsampling, the strength of the expansion versus patch-test correlation and the threshold at which it became significant changed.

Library preparation was by RACE. Sequencing was performed on a NextSeq 500. During library preparation, unique molecular identifiers were attached to individual cDNA molecules so that TCRs could be counted quantitatively and reproducibly. Both TCR alpha and TCR beta chains were sequenced from each blood RNA sample. In the original analysis: The median number of TCRs per sample was approximately 96,000, ranging from 23,224 to 690,600. V, J and CDR3 annotation of the TCR reads was performed with the Decombinator software suite. For PS versus PT1 abundance plots, all samples were subsampled to the same number of TCRs (28,000). TCRs were defined as expanded if absent before sensitization and observed at least eight times at the 2-week time point. Clones were called with MiXCR by TCRdb after fastp trimmed the public reads at Q25, and only in-frame beta chains were retained. Each record represents a unique CDR3 protein, reported with the most common genes and DNA among its rows. The V and J calls follow TCRdb's processing rather than the paper's. The sample has roughly 200,000 distinct CDR3 sequences on record, under 25% of them singletons. Of the sample, over 6.5% is held by the ten largest clones.

In light of the paper, this sample's time point label describes: patch test 1, 2 weeks after DPC sensitization. Interpreted using the paper, the treatment or condition label stands for: therapeutic diphenylcyclopropenone sensitization with weekly scalp DPC. At each patch-test visit, blood was drawn before the patch test was applied. Eligible patients were aged 18 to 70, diagnosed with alopecia, deemed suitable for DPC therapy, and excluded if pregnant. Total RNA was extracted from unfractionated whole blood collected in Tempus Blood RNA tubes. The CDR3 runs 13 residues from the cysteine to the phenylalanine. Only the CDR3 DNA stays, 39 bases, in frame from base 1. From V the trimming removes 6 bases and from J it removes 11 bases, while the gene matches leave 9 bases of the junction unaccounted for. Sequences MNHEY (CDR1) and SVGAGI (CDR2) are obtained from the germline V gene.

The sequence derives from a woman in her fifties or sixties with alopecia areata. Some clones in this sample may be carry-over from other donors' samples. Here the chain combines TRBV6-5 and TRBJ1-5, with TRBD1 matching 8 junction bases. Source: whole blood, taken in connection with sensitization to the hapten diphenylcyclopropenone (DPC). The CDR3 reads as follows: CASRPRQGTAQHF. The nucleotide sequence is TGTGCCAGCAGACCCAGACAGGGGACCGCCCAGCATTTT.